This section outlines one T cell receptor beta chain sequence together with its context. CDR3 length equals 12 residues. Germline assignment: CDR1 MNHNY and CDR2 SVGAGI (reference sequence). V shed 10 bases and J 6 bases; nucleotides not matched to a gene: 6. This specimen comes from a study of long-term antiretroviral therapy in people with HIV. A v3.0 immunoSEQ assay was performed at survey level. Profiling relied on immunoSEQ multiplex PCR, and the TCRdb table lists in-frame clones only, not all of them. The sample records about 35,000 clones, 82% being singletons. The chain is built from TRBV6-6 and TRBJ2-1, with 7 bases identical to TRBD2. Source: unsorted PBMCs, taken 0.3 years after starting antiretroviral therapy. The sequence was obtained from a man between 18 and 35 years old with HIV. CDR3 nucleotide sequence: TGTGCCACCACTAGCGCTCGCAATGAGCAGTTCTTC. This codes for CATTSARNEQFF.